Described below is a single T cell receptor beta chain sequence and its context. Its cognate antigen has yet to be identified. Base quality data are lacking; no much larger clone is found one base away. The CDR3 sequence holds 13 residues, the cysteine and phenylalanine included. The only DNA kept is the CDR3, 39 bases in frame from the first base. The CDR1 and CDR2 encoded by the germline V gene are ENHRY and SYGVKD. V is shortened by 6 bases, J by 2 bases, and the region joining them spans 8 bases. The sample comes from a study of vaccination effects on CD4 cells after COVID-19 (dated by TCRdb to the early 2020s). Describing the broader study: Each participant received two doses of an mRNA SARS-CoV-2 vaccine, either BNT162b2 or mRNA-1273. In a couple of convalescent patients, pre-vaccine samples were collected 16 days and one week ahead of the first dose, 142 and 148 days after COVID-19 diagnosis. SARS-CoV-2 spike-specific CD4+ TCR repertoires from before and after mRNA vaccination were compared in COVID-19 convalescent patients and in infection-naive vaccine recipients. A total of 9 to 11 COVID-19 convalescent patients and a handful of SARS-CoV-2-naive healthy vaccine recipients were included in the full study. Cultures from other donors in the study were sequenced using the Oncomine TCR Beta short-read assay on an Illumina iSeq 100.

Results the study describes overall, beyond this receptor: At late post-vaccination timepoints, both infection-induced and vaccine-induced clones showed marked clonal contraction, consistent with waning T cell responses. In convalescent patients, the post-vaccine spike-reactive repertoire consisted mainly of new vaccine-induced clones, largely distinct from infection-induced clones. The study was limited by a small number of convalescent patients and lacked early post-infection timepoints.

The library was made by the immunoSEQ multiplex PCR assay. TCR beta CDR3 sequencing was performed on DNA from the cultured, isolated CD4+ T cells. As for the original processing: Non-productive TCR sequences were removed, reads were trimmed to the CDR3 region, and CDR3s of at least 7 amino acids were retained. Antigen-specific clonotypes were identified with the MANAFEST web app by comparing expansion in peptide wells against reference cultures. Positive clones required FDR<0.05 expansion versus reference and all other wells, odds ratio above 5, and frequency above 0.1% in two replicate wells. A clonotype was defined as cross-reactive if the clonotype was significantly expanded both in SARS-CoV-2 spike wells and in at least one common cold coronavirus spike condition. CDR3 similarity was assessed by Levenshtein distance using the stringdist R package, and unrooted trees were constructed with ape in R 3.6.1. The source is immuneACCESS, and TCRdb retained only in-frame sequences with V and J called. Part of the clones is not carried over; for the studies checked, unresolved V genes explain less than half of this, and the remainder is unexplained. V and J calls and clone size are copied from that table; D and trimming were computed from the DNA. The sample table holds tens of thousands of clones, of which 65% to 75% were seen once. The ten most abundant clones make up 25% to 30% of the sample.

In the ViraFEST assay, PBMC were stimulated with viral peptide pools, and antigen-specific CD4+ T cell clonotypes were then identified by expansion using TCR sequencing. After approximately eleven days of culture, CD4+ T cells were isolated with the EasySep CD4+ T cell isolation kit. Convalescent patients had PCR-confirmed SARS-CoV-2 infection between March and December 2020, before Alpha, Beta and Delta variants emerged in the United States. Over 1.5 million PBMC per well were cultured with 9 to 10 ug/ml peptides in IMDM containing roughly 5% human AB serum, 8.5 to 10 IU/ml IL-2 and gentamicin. Half of the culture medium was replaced with fresh IL-2-containing medium on days 3 and 7. Unless noted otherwise, every peptide stimulation condition was cultured in triplicate wells. Using Ficoll-Paque Plus gradient centrifugation, PBMC were separated from whole blood and then either used fresh or cryopreserved at -140C. The QIAamp micro DNA kit was used to extract genomic DNA from the cultured CD4+ T cells.

The TCR originated in a human donor who had a prior SARS-CoV-2 infection. Sequenced material: CD4+ T cells from PBMCs cultured with a peptide pool, taken before COVID-19 vaccination. Here the chain combines TRBV10-3 and TRBJ1-5; no D segment can be confidently identified. CDR3 protein: CAIREAGNQPQHF. The nucleotide sequence is TGTGCCATCAGGGAGGCCGGCAATCAGCCCCAGCATTTT.